This TCR beta chain was recovered during a study of metastatic and nonmetastatic thyroid tumors. Overall study: Thyroid patients, malignant and benign, had repertoires compared across blood and tumor or nodule tissue.

The CDR3 is 13 residues long. Germline CDR1 is SNHLY and CDR2 is FYNNEI. Unmatched junction bases numbered 7, after V lost 7 bases and J lost 7 bases. This clone was counted a few times. What it binds is unknown. Patients underwent thyroid surgery, and none had received any treatment before it. With MiXCR, TCRdb reprocessed the PCR reads. The sample lists tens of thousands of clones; about 26% were seen once. Whole-study results and caveats: TCR beta diversity was reportedly significantly higher in malignant thyroid tumors than benign nodules, in blood and tumor.

The V gene is TRBV2, the J gene TRBJ2-7; 10 bases line up with TRBD1. The source of this sequence is a male donor with papillary thyroid cancer or a benign thyroid nodule (not recorded which). Some clones in this sample may be carry-over from other donors' samples. Material for sequencing was blood. The CDR3: CASKGQGYDEQYF. The DNA of the CDR3 is TGTGCCAGCAAGGGACAGGGGTATGATGAGCAGTACTTC.